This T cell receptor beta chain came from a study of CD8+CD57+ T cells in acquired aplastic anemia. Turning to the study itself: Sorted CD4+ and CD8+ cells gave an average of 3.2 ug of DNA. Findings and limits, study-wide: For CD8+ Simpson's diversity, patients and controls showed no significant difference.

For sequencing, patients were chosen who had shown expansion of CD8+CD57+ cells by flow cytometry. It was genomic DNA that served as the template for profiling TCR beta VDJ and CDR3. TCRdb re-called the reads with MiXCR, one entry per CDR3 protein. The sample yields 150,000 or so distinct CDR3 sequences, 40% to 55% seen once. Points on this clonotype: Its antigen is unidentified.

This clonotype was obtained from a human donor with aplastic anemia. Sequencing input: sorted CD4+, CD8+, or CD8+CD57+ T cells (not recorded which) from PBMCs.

Here the CDR3 DNA reads TGTGCCAGCAATACCCTTAAGGGCCGACTGGGAGAGACCCAGTACTTC. Its translation is CASNTLKGRLGETQYF. The chain recombines TRBV6-1 with TRBJ2-5; D is unclear. The CDR3 contains 16 residues. Germline V CDR1 and CDR2: MNHNS, SASEGT. V was pared by 7 bases and J by 4 bases, with 22 bases between.